The clone carrying this T cell receptor beta chain was counted between two and nine times. The method was immunoSEQ multiplex PCR; TCRdb's version includes in-frame clones alone and lacks a portion of them. Of 55,000 to 65,000 clones in the sample, roughly 90% were seen once. The germline gives CDR1 SGDLS, CDR2 YYNGEE. V lost 0 bases and J lost 5, with 17 bases in between. The CDR3 length is 16 residues. The entry originates in a study of blood T cell repertoires in COVID-19. Overall study: Sample material is recorded as cDNA or gDNA derived from T cells, B-cell-depleted T cells, or PBMCs.

The sequence was obtained from a human donor with acute or convalescent COVID-19. The donor label of this sample is uncertain. Sequenced: peripheral blood. The V call is TRBV9, the J call TRBJ1-1, with TRBD1 as a possible D gene (6 bases). CDR3 DNA sequence: TGTGCCAGCAGCGTAGGAGGTGCCAGGGGAGGGACTGAAGCTTTCTTT. Translating it yields CASSVGGARGGTEAFF.